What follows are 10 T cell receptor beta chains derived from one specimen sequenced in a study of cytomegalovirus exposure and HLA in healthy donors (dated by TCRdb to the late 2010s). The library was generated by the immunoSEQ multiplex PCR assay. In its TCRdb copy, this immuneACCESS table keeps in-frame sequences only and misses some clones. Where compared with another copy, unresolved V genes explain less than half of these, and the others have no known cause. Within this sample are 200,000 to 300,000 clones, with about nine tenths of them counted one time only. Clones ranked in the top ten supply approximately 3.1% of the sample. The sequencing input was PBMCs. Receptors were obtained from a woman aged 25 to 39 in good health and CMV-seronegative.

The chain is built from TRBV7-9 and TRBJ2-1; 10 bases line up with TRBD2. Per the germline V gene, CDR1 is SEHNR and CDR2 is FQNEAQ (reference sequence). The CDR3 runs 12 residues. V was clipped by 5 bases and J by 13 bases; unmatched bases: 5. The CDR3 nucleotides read TGTGCCAGCAGCCTAGGGACTAGCGAACAGTTCTTC. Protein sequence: CASSLGTSEQFF.

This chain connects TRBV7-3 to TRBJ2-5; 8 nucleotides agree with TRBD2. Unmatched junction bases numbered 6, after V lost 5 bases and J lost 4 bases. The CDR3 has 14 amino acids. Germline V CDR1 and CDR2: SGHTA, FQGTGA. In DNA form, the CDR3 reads TGTGCCAGCAGCCCCGGGACTAGGGGAGAGACCCAGTACTTC. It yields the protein CASSPGTRGETQYF. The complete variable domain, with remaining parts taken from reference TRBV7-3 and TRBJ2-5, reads GAGVSQTPSNKVTEKGKYVELRCDPISGHTALYWYRQSLGQGPEFLIYFQGTGAADDSGLPNDRFFAVRPEGSVSTLKIQRTERGDSAVYLCASSPGTRGETQYFGPGTRLLVL.

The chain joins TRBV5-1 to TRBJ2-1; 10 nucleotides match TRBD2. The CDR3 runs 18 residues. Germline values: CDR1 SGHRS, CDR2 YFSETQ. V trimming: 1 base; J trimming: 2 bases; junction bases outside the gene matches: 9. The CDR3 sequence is CASSLTSGTSNTYNEQFF. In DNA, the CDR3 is TGCGCCAGCAGCTTGACTAGCGGGACCTCAAATACCTACAATGAGCAGTTCTTC.

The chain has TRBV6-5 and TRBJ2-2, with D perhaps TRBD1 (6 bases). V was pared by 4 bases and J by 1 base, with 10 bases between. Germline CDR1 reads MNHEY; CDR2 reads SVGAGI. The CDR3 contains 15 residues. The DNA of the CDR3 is TGTGCCAGCAGTTTTCAACAGGGGAACACCGGGGAGCTGTTTTTT. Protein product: CASSFQQGNTGELFF.

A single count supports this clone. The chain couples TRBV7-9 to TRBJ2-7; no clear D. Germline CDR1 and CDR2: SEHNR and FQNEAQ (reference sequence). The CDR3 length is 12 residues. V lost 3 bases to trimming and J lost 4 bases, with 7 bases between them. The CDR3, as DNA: TGTGCCAGCAGCTTCAAAGGGTACGAGCAGTACTTC. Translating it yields CASSFKGYEQYF.

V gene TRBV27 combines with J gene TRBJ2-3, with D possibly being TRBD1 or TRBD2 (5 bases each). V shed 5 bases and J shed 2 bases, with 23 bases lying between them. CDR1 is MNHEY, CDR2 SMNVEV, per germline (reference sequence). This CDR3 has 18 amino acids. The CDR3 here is CASSLTVSPGPATDTQYF. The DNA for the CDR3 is TGTGCCAGCAGTCTTACCGTATCACCGGGACCAGCCACAGATACGCAGTATTTT.

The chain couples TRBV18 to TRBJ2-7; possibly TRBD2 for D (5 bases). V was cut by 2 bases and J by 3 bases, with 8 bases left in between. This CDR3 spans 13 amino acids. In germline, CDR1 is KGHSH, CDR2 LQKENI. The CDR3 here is CASSPNGNYEQYF. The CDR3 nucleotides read TGTGCCAGCTCACCAAACGGGAACTACGAGCAGTACTTC.

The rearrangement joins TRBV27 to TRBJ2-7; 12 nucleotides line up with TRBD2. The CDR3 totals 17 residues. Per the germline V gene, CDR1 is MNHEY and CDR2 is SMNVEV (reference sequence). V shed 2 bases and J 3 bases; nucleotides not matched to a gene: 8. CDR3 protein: CASSLGPLAGGYYEQYF. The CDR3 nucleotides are TGTGCCAGCAGTTTAGGCCCCCTAGCGGGAGGGTACTACGAGCAGTACTTC.

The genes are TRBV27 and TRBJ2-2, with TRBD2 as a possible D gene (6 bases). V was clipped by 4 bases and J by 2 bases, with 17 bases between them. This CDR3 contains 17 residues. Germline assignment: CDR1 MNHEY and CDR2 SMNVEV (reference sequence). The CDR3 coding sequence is TGTGCCAGCAGTTCGACTAGTAGAGGGCTCAACACCGGGGAGCTGTTTTTT. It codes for CASSSTSRGLNTGELFF.

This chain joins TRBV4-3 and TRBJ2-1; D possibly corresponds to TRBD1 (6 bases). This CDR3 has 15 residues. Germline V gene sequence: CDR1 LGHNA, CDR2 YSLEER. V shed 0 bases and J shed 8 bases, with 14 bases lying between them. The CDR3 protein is CASSQDRYRVDEQFF. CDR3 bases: TGCGCCAGCAGCCAAGATCGTTACAGGGTCGATGAGCAGTTCTTC.